This T cell receptor beta chain was sequenced in a study of blood T cell repertoires in COVID-19. Study-wide background: Sites across the United States, Italy and Spain contributed samples from acute and convalescent COVID-19.

One Seattle source followed patients from active infection through their disease course. The CDR3 is made up of 15 amino acids. Germline V CDR1 and CDR2: MNHEY, SVGAGI. The V segment lost 5 bases and the J segment 2 bases; nucleotides outside the gene matches: 6. As originally analysed: Counts of nucleated cells, estimated from reference gene primer amplification, were obtained. Profiling relied on immunoSEQ multiplex PCR, and the TCRdb table lists in-frame clones only, not all of them. The V and J calls and clone size are taken from that table; D and trimming were inferred from the DNA. The sample shows around 60,000 clones, more than 70% of them seen only once.

Sequencing was carried out using peripheral blood. This receptor was taken from a man aged 25-45 years with COVID-19, enrolled during active disease. This chain links TRBV6-5 with TRBJ2-5; 9 bases line up with TRBD2. In DNA, the CDR3 is TGTGCCAGCAGTACCTCGCGGGGGGGGCAAGAGACCCAGTACTTC. This translates into CASSTSRGGQETQYF.